This TCR beta chain appears in the sequencing data of a study of spatial heterogeneity in lung cancer. Study information: A module score for T cells, taken from matched bulk RNA-seq, correlated strongly with TCR transcript counts in tumor regions.

The library protocol tagged each TCR cDNA with a unique molecular identifier. TCRdb reprocessed the 5' RACE reads with MiXCR, giving one entry per CDR3 protein. This sample carries about 4,200 distinct CDR3 sequences, over 6% of them seen once, and the ten largest clones take 15% to 20%. Germline CDR1 reads SGHDT; CDR2 reads YYEEEE. With 2 bases removed from V and 7 bases from J, the gap between germline ends came to 7 bases. The CDR3 has 11 residues. As for time point: sample taken at primary tumor resection. Within the sample, this clonotype is medium-sized. Its antigen is unknown. Study-wide points: Tracking of tumor mutation counts was seen in expanded intratumoral alpha and beta TCR counts.

The sample was lung tumor tissue, taken at surgery. The TCR originated in a male donor with early-stage non-small cell lung cancer. The chain employs TRBV5-6 and TRBJ2-7; D not resolved. CDR3 coding DNA: TGTGCCAGCAGCTTTAAGGAGGAGCAGTACTTC. Amino acid sequence: CASSFKEEQYF.